These 24 T cell receptor beta chains were sequenced from one sample in a study of tumor and adjacent non-tumor tissue in lung cancer. The library came from three nested PCR rounds adapted from ARM-PCR protocols. TCRdb passed the multiplex PCR reads through MiXCR, listing each CDR3 protein once. The table lists approximately 76,000 distinct CDR3 sequences, approximately 71% of them singletons. The template was RNA from unsorted bulk tissue. The sample was lung tumor tissue. These receptors were taken from a woman between 65 and 79 years old with non-small cell lung cancer.

This clonotype was seen a handful of times. The chain links TRBV7-9 to TRBJ2-3; D uncertain. The germline V and J ends were trimmed by 5 bases and 2 bases, with 5 bases remaining between them. The germline gives CDR1 SEHNR, CDR2 FQNEAQ (reference sequence). CDR3 size: 12 residues. The CDR3 reads CASSLLTDTQYF. The CDR3 bases are TGTGCCAGCAGCCTACTCACAGATACGCAGTATTTT.

Remarks on this clonotype: The conserved phenylalanine or tryptophan is not found at the CDR3 terminus, so this likely reflects a read error. This sequence joins TRBV28 and TRBJ2-3; no reliable D call. Germline assignment: CDR1 MDHEN and CDR2 SYDVKM. This CDR3 is built from 13 residues. The CDR3 protein is CVSSSGYTDTQYL. CDR3 DNA sequence: TGTGTCAGCAGTTCCGGTTACACAGATACGCAGTATTTG.

This clonotype was seen ten or more times. The chain links TRBV29-1 to TRBJ2-1; 9 nucleotides line up with TRBD2. The CDR3 covers 13 residues. Trimming removed 4 bases from V and 9 bases from J; junction bases left unmatched: 7. The germline CDR1 and CDR2 sequences are SQVTM and ANQGSEA. Here the CDR3 reads CSVVAGGLSEQFF. The CDR3 DNA reads TGCAGCGTTGTGGCGGGAGGGCTCAGTGAGCAGTTCTTC.

This clonotype was seen ten or more times. The chain joins TRBV7-9 to TRBJ2-7, with D perhaps given as TRBD1 or TRBD2 (5 bases each). Germline V lookup: CDR1 SEHNR, CDR2 FQNEAQ (reference sequence). V was trimmed by 7 bases and J by 3 bases, leaving 10 bases between them. This CDR3 has 12 amino acids. The CDR3 DNA follows: TGTGCCAGCACAGGGAGTTACTACGAGCAGTACTTC. This gives the protein CASTGSYYEQYF.

In regard to this clonotype: This may be a read error, as it is one base from a much larger clone. The chain is built from TRBV20-1 and TRBJ2-1, with TRBD2 matching 8 bases. The CDR3 loop spans 15 amino acids. Per germline, CDR1 DFQATT and CDR2 SNEGSKA (reference sequence). The CDR3 reads CSARDPAGAYNEQLF. In DNA form, the CDR3 reads TGCAGTGCTAGAGATCCAGCGGGGGCCTACAATGAGCAGCTCTTC.

This clonotype appeared once. A junction end diverges from the germline sequence, so it may reflect a read error. This chain uses TRBV28 with TRBJ1-3; D may be TRBD1 (6 bases). From germline, CDR1 is MDHEN and CDR2 SYDVKM. The CDR3 spans 18 residues. This chain's CDR3 is CASSLGPSGARSVNTIYF. The DNA of the CDR3 is TGTGCCAGCAGTTTAGGTCCTTCGGGGGCGCGGTCTGTAAACACCATATATTTT.

As for this clonotype: One junction end does not reproduce the germline sequence, and a read error may be involved. This chain links TRBV29-1 with TRBJ2-5; D is uncertain. This CDR3 region has 13 residues. Germline V gene sequence: CDR1 SQVTM, CDR2 ANQGSEA. The CDR3 region is CSIETPYQVTQYF. DNA of the CDR3: TGCAGCATTGAAACTCCATACCAAGTGACCCAGTACTTC. The full variable domain, rest sourced from reference TRBV29-1 and TRBJ2-5, is SAVISQKPSRDICQRGTSLTIQCQVDSQVTMMFWYRQQPGQSLTLIATANQGSEATYESGFVIDKFPISRPNLTFSTLTVSNMSPEDSSIYLCSIETPYQVTQYFGPGTRLLVL.

This clonotype was detected ten times or more. The CDR3 sequence: CASSRVRVAVTDTQYF. CDR3 bases: TGTGCCAGCAGCCGCGTAAGGGTAGCGGTCACAGATACGCAGTATTTT. The chain employs TRBV5-4 and TRBJ2-3; a weak D match, TRBD2 (6 bases). Germline CDR1 is SGHNT and CDR2 is YYREEE (reference sequence). The CDR3 runs 16 residues. The ends were cut back, 4 bases at V and 2 bases at J, with 17 bases in the middle.

This clonotype was detected only once. The gene calls are TRBV25-1 and TRBJ2-7, with D uncertain. Germline CDR1 is MGHDK and CDR2 is SYGVNS. Trimming stripped 5 bases from V and 4 bases from J, with 15 bases between. The CDR3 is 14 amino acids. For the CDR3, the DNA is TGTGCCAGCAGTTCTAGGCTGCCTTCATACGAGCAGTACTTC. The encoded protein is CASSSRLPSYEQYF.

This clonotype was observed once. This may be a read error, as it is one base from a much larger clone. The CDR3 spells CSAISQPPDTQYF. The DNA of the CDR3 is TGCAGTGCTATTTCTCAGCCGCCAGACACGCAGTATTTT. The gene calls are TRBV20-1 and TRBJ2-3; D is unresolved. CDR1 is DFQATT and CDR2 is SNEGSKA in the germline V gene (reference sequence). The CDR3 is 13 residues long.

A remark on this clonotype: This may arise from a read error, as a much more abundant clone is one base away. The genes are TRBV11-2 and TRBJ2-1, with 10 bases fitting TRBD2. Germline-derived CDR1 and CDR2 are SGHAT and FQNNGV. The ends lost 1 base at V and 3 bases at J; junction bases unmatched: 9. The CDR3 is 18 residues long. CDR3 sequence reads: CASSLVMSSGSIYNEQFF. In nucleotides, the CDR3 is TGTGCCAGCAGCTTAGTAATGTCTAGCGGGAGTATCTACAATGAGCAGTTCTTC.

The rearrangement uses TRBV29-1 and TRBJ2-1, with 14 bases that match TRBD2. V was clipped by 4 bases and J by 10 bases; unmatched bases: 12. This CDR3 has 16 amino acids. Germline V lookup: CDR1 SQVTM, CDR2 ANQGSEA. The CDR3 protein is CSVVRGGTSGSKEQFF. The DNA of the CDR3 is TGCAGCGTTGTCCGGGGGGGGACTAGCGGGAGTAAGGAGCAGTTCTTC.

The chain combines TRBV20-1 with TRBJ2-3; 10 bases match TRBD2. J lost 5 bases, V lost 0 bases, and 11 bases had no gene match. The germline V gene encodes CDR1 DFQATT and CDR2 SNEGSKA (reference sequence). CDR3 size: 17 residues. CDR3: CSAREISAGGPEDTQYF. The CDR3 DNA sequence: TGCAGTGCTAGAGAAATTTCAGCGGGAGGGCCTGAAGATACGCAGTATTTT.

Note on this clonotype: An end of the junction differs from the germline gene, which may be a read error. V usage is TRBV4-1 and J usage is TRBJ2-1, with D unclear. The CDR3 totals 15 residues. Germline V lookup: CDR1 MGHRA, CDR2 YSYEKL. The CDR3 nucleotides read TGCGCCAGCAGCCAGGCTGGGTCAGAATACAATGAGCAGTTCTTT. Its protein is CASSQAGSEYNEQFF.

As concerns this clonotype: This likely comes from a read error, as the CDR3 has no conserved phenylalanine or tryptophan at its end. This chain uses TRBV29-1 with TRBJ2-7; 7 positions match TRBD2. This CDR3 contains 16 residues. The germline gives CDR1 SQVTM, CDR2 ANQGSEA. CDR3 amino acids: CSVDLSGTMGSYEQYL. In DNA, the CDR3 is TGTAGCGTTGACCTCTCCGGGACTATGGGCTCCTACGAGCAGTACCTC.

The chain recombines TRBV4-1 with TRBJ2-2; 11 bases are shared with TRBD2. Germline trimming cut 7 bases from V and 7 bases from J; bases unmatched to any gene: 14. There are 17 residues in the CDR3. CDR1 is MGHRA and CDR2 is YSYEKL in the germline V gene. DNA for the CDR3: TGCGCCAGCAACAAAGAGGTACTAGCGGGAGTCGGCGGGGAGCTGTTTTTT. This translates into CASNKEVLAGVGGELFF.

This clonotype appeared a few times. The chain recombines TRBV30 with TRBJ1-1; TRBD1 matches at 9 bases. Germline CDR1 is GTSNPN and CDR2 is SVGIG (reference sequence). V lost 4 bases to trimming and J lost 11 bases; unmatched junction nucleotides: 8. The CDR3 contains 12 residues. CDR3 in DNA: TGTGCCTGGACTGTACAGGGGGCGGCGGCTTTCTTT. As protein: CAWTVQGAAAFF. Together with reference TRBV30 and TRBJ1-1, the CDR3 gives the full variable domain: SQTIHQWPATLVQPVGSPLSLECTVEGTSNPNLYWYRQAAGRGLQLLFYSVGIGQISSEVPQNLSASRPQDRQFILSSKKLLLSDSGFYLCAWTVQGAAAFFGQGTRLTVV.

To note about this clonotype: A junction end diverges from the germline sequence, so it may reflect a read error. The chain has TRBV29-1 and TRBJ2-7; D is perhaps TRBD1 or TRBD2 (6 bases each). Germline CDR1 and CDR2: SQVTM and ANQGSEA. This CDR3 is built from 13 residues. The DNA for the CDR3 is TGCAACGTTGATTTGGGGGGCTCCTACGAGCAATACTTC. Protein sequence: CNVDLGGSYEQYF.

The chain links TRBV7-8 to TRBJ2-7, with D tentatively TRBD1 or TRBD2 (5 bases each). The CDR3 extends over 15 amino acids. In germline, CDR1 is SGHVS, CDR2 FQNEAQ. The V end lost 5 bases, the J end lost 11 bases, and 25 bases lay between the germline ends. The CDR3 sequence is CASSPGASFNYEEYF. In DNA, the CDR3 is TGTGCCAGCAGCCCCGGGGCGTCTTTTAACTACGAAGAGTACTTC.

Remarks on this clonotype: Since the CDR3 does not end with the conserved phenylalanine or tryptophan, this likely comes from a read error. The rearrangement links TRBV6-4 to TRBJ2-2, with a tentative D call TRBD1 (6 bases). Trimming stripped 0 bases from V and 1 base from J, with 12 bases between. The CDR3 is 17 residues long. Germline assignment: CDR1 MRHNA and CDR2 SNTAGT. The CDR3 loop reads CASSDSSGRGNTGELFS. The CDR3 DNA reads TGTGCCAGCAGTGACTCATCGGGCAGGGGGAACACCGGGGAGCTGTTTTCT.

This clonotype was detected only a few times. V usage is TRBV30 and J usage is TRBJ2-2; TRBD2 matches 7 bases. Germline V gene sequence: CDR1 GTSNPN, CDR2 SVGIG (reference sequence). The CDR3 totals 12 residues. The CDR3 sequence is CARDYYTGELFF. The CDR3 DNA reads as TGTGCTCGGGACTACTACACCGGGGAGCTGTTTTTT.

Note on this clonotype: A junction end diverges from the germline sequence, so it may reflect a read error. This chain links TRBV10-2 with TRBJ2-2; TRBD1 aligns across 9 bases. The germline V gene encodes CDR1 WSHSY and CDR2 SAAADI. The CDR3 covers 15 residues. CDR3 bases: TGTGCCGGTCTAACAGGGGGCCTCACCGCCGGGGAGCTGTTCTTT. It specifies CAGLTGGLTAGELFF.

This chain joins TRBV9 and TRBJ2-1, with D perhaps TRBD2 (6 bases). V gave up 0 bases and J gave up 2 bases, with 12 bases separating them. Germline V gene sequence: CDR1 SGDLS, CDR2 YYNGEE. The CDR3 is 16 residues long. Written as DNA, the CDR3 is TGTGCCAGCAGCGTAGGACGGGAGCATCCCTACAATGAGCAGTTCTTC. Its protein product is CASSVGREHPYNEQFF. Full variable domain (outside the CDR3, taken from reference TRBV9 and TRBJ2-1): DSGVTQTPKHLITATGQRVTLRCSPRSGDLSVYWYQQSLDQGLQFLIQYYNGEERAKGNILERFSAQQFPDLHSELNLSSLELGDSALYFCASSVGREHPYNEQFFGPGTRLTVL.

Points on this clonotype: One end of the junction is discordant with germline, which a read error may explain. The rearrangement uses TRBV4-2 and TRBJ2-1; 12 positions agree with TRBD2. The CDR3 sequence is 15 residues long. Germline V gene data show CDR1 as LGHNA and CDR2 as YNFKEQ. The CDR3 protein is CTSSQMTSGSEEQFF. CDR3 sequence (DNA): TGTACCAGCAGCCAGATGACTAGCGGGAGTGAGGAGCAGTTCTTC.